This T cell receptor beta chain was recorded in a study of TIL therapy for anti-PD-1-resistant metastatic lung cancer. Overall study: Tumors were harvested before any PD-1/PD-L1 blockade. Median tumor mutation burden was roughly 1.5 mutations per megabase. Median patient age was about 55, ranging roughly 38-75 years.

Sample time point: pre-treatment sample, taken before nivolumab and TIL therapy. Enrollment ran from 2017 to January 2020. The libraries were made with immunoSEQ v3. Clones were sequenced by immunoSEQ multiplex PCR, and TCRdb holds only the in-frame ones, with some missing. The sample lists nearly 15,000 clones; more than 70% were seen once. The CDR3 has 14 residues. Germline assignment: CDR1 SGHTA and CDR2 FQGNSA. With 4 bases clipped from V and 4 bases from J, the junction kept 5 bases outside the gene matches. The sequence was obtained from a person aged 25-80 years with non-small cell lung cancer. The chain joins TRBV7-2 to TRBJ2-7; 9 bases map to TRBD2. The sequenced sample was blood, obtained at baseline. The CDR3: CASSSSSGEYEQYF. DNA for the CDR3: TGTGCCAGCAGCTCGTCTAGCGGGGAATACGAGCAGTACTTC.